This passage covers 24 T cell receptor beta chains from one sample sequenced in a study of blood T cell repertoires in COVID-19. Clones were read by immunoSEQ multiplex PCR, and TCRdb kept only the in-frame ones, dropping some. The repertoire has 65,000 to 70,000 clones, 75% to 80% of them found once; the top ten carry 45% to 60%. The specimen was peripheral blood. These receptor sequences come from a human donor in a cohort sampled during active COVID-19.

The rearrangement links TRBV5-8 to TRBJ2-1, with 11 bases fitting TRBD2. The CDR3 has 17 amino acids. V was clipped by 6 bases and J by 0 bases; unmatched bases: 8. Germline CDR1 reads SGHTS; CDR2 reads YDEGEE. The CDR3 protein is CASTPGLAVLSYNEQFF. The CDR3 DNA follows: TGTGCCAGCACCCCGGGACTAGCGGTCCTCTCCTACAATGAGCAGTTCTTC.

This clone is medium-sized. The chain links TRBV2 to TRBJ1-1; 7 bases are shared with TRBD1. Germline V gives CDR1 SNHLY, CDR2 FYNNEI. The CDR3 is made up of 13 amino acids. The ends lost 6 bases at V and 13 bases at J; junction bases unmatched: 14. The CDR3, as DNA: TGTGCCAGCAGGAGGGACAGTCAAGCCGCAGGTTTCTTT. It translates to CASRRDSQAAGFF.

The V and J genes are TRBV7-6 and TRBJ1-4, with a possible D match to TRBD1 (5 bases). V lost 1 base and J lost 1, with 7 bases in between. Germline assignment: CDR1 SGHVS and CDR2 FNYEAQ. This CDR3 has 15 amino acids. The CDR3 spells CASSLEGLTNEKLFF. CDR3 nucleotide sequence: TGTGCCAGCAGCTTAGAGGGGCTAACTAATGAAAAACTGTTTTTT.

This chain's CDR3 is CASSPTSGGADEQFF. DNA of the CDR3: TGTGCCAGCTCACCGACTAGCGGGGGGGCGGATGAGCAGTTCTTC. The chain links TRBV18 to TRBJ2-1, with 14 bases aligning to TRBD2. Germline CDR1 and CDR2: KGHSH and LQKENI. The CDR3 is made up of 15 amino acids. Trimming removed 3 bases from V and 8 bases from J; junction bases left unmatched: 3.

This clone was detected only once. The chain uses TRBV5-4 and TRBJ2-2; a possible D gene is TRBD2 (7 bases). CDR1 and CDR2 from the germline V gene are SGHNT and YYREEE (reference sequence). Trimming stripped 4 bases from V and 2 bases from J, with 18 bases between. The CDR3 runs 17 residues. The CDR3 DNA sequence: TGTGCCAGCAGCCATGGGGGCGGCGGGAGTAACACCGGGGAGCTGTTTTTT. Protein product: CASSHGGGGSNTGELFF.

The V and J genes are TRBV27 and TRBJ2-1; the match to TRBD2 covers 9 bases. The J segment lost 5 bases and the V segment lost 0 bases, leaving 2 bases of the junction unmatched. This CDR3 spans 15 amino acids. From germline, CDR1 is MNHEY and CDR2 SMNVEV (reference sequence). CDR3 in amino acids: CASSLSLAGHNEQFF. The DNA of the CDR3 is TGTGCCAGCAGTTTATCCCTAGCGGGGCACAATGAGCAGTTCTTC.

CDR3 DNA sequence: TGCGCCAGCAGCCGGACAGGGGGAGGGTACGAGCAGTACTTC. Encoded protein: CASSRTGGGYEQYF. This chain joins TRBV10-2 and TRBJ2-7, with 10 bases matching TRBD1. The CDR3 contains 14 residues. Germline CDR1 reads WSHSY; CDR2 reads SAAADI. Unmatched junction bases numbered 6, after V lost 6 bases and J lost 4 bases.

The chain carries TRBV6-5 and TRBJ1-2; TRBD1 agrees at 8 bases. The V segment lost 6 bases and the J segment 7 bases; nucleotides outside the gene matches: 7. Per the germline V gene, CDR1 is MNHEY and CDR2 is SVGAGI. CDR3 length equals 13 residues. This chain's CDR3 is CASRDPGGSGYTF. CDR3 nucleotides: TGTGCCAGCAGGGACCCAGGGGGCAGTGGCTACACCTTC.

This clone turned up a few times. The chain links TRBV19 to TRBJ2-3, with 13 bases lining up with TRBD2. The CDR3 has 18 residues. In germline, CDR1 is LNHDA, CDR2 SQIVND (reference sequence). With V trimmed by 5 bases and J by 2 bases, 10 bases remained unmatched. The DNA for the CDR3 is TGTGCCAGTAGTCCAATATCCGGGACTAGCGGGGACACAGATACGCAGTATTTT. Its protein product is CASSPISGTSGDTDTQYF.

V is TRBV10-3 and J is TRBJ1-4; 9 bases are a match to TRBD1. The germline V gene has CDR1 ENHRY and CDR2 SYGVKD. V shed 6 bases and J 8 bases; nucleotides not matched to a gene: 7. The CDR3 has 14 amino acids. The chain's CDR3 is CAIRATGGEEKLFF. CDR3 nucleotides: TGTGCCATCAGGGCGACAGGGGGAGAGGAAAAACTGTTTTTT.

J is TRBJ2-2 and V is TRBV7-2; the D gene is possibly TRBD1 (5 bases). Germline assignment: CDR1 SGHTA and CDR2 FQGNSA. The CDR3 spans 16 residues. The ends were cut back, 4 bases at V and 1 base at J, with 13 bases in the middle. The CDR3 is CASSSGVGRNTGELFF. The CDR3 DNA is TGTGCCAGCAGCTCGGGCGTGGGGCGGAACACCGGGGAGCTGTTTTTT.

The chain recombines TRBV19 with TRBJ2-2; 8 bases align to TRBD1. V shed 3 bases and J 6 bases; nucleotides not matched to a gene: 12. The CDR3 extends over 17 amino acids. Germline loops: CDR1 LNHDA, CDR2 SQIVND (reference sequence). The CDR3 sequence: CASSMEEGTGRPGELFF. CDR3 nucleotide sequence: TGTGCCAGTAGTATGGAGGAGGGGACAGGACGACCCGGGGAGCTGTTTTTT.

The chain is built from TRBV2 and TRBJ2-6; the match to TRBD2 covers 7 bases. Per the germline V gene, CDR1 is SNHLY and CDR2 is FYNNEI. The CDR3 consists of 15 residues. V shed 3 bases, J shed 2 bases, and the junction held 1 base outside the gene matches. CDR3 sequence (DNA): TGTGCCAGCAGTGAGGGAGGGGCTGGGGCCAACGTCCTGACTTTC. This translates into CASSEGGAGANVLTF.

This sequence joins TRBV12-3 or TRBV12-4 and TRBJ1-1; D remains ambiguous. This CDR3 has 13 amino acids. Between the trimmed V and J ends, which lost 3 bases and 0 bases, there was a span of 5 bases. The CDR3 spells CASSFEMNTEAFF. CDR3 DNA sequence: TGTGCCAGCAGTTTTGAGATGAACACTGAAGCTTTCTTT.

V usage is TRBV14 and J usage is TRBJ2-7; D gene ambiguous. Germline loops: CDR1 SGHDN, CDR2 FVKESK. The CDR3 loop spans 13 amino acids. The V and J ends lost 1 base and 6 bases respectively, with 10 bases between them. CDR3 DNA: TGTGCCAGCAGCCAAGCTATTAGCTCCGAGCAGTACTTC. The encoded protein is CASSQAISSEQYF.

J is TRBJ2-7 and V is TRBV4-1, with D possibly being TRBD2 (6 bases). Germline lookup yields CDR1 MGHRA and CDR2 YSYEKL. The CDR3 runs to 12 residues. Between the trimmed V and J ends, which lost 4 bases and 3 bases, there was a span of 7 bases. The CDR3 sequence is CASSLSGYEQYF. The CDR3 DNA is TGCGCCAGCAGCCTTAGCGGCTACGAGCAGTACTTC.

The chain joins TRBV19 to TRBJ2-1; possible D gene TRBD2, 5 bases. CDR1 and CDR2 from the germline V gene are LNHDA and SQIVND (reference sequence). CDR3 length: 14 amino acids. V gave up 3 bases and J gave up 6 bases, with 12 bases separating them. CDR3 nucleotides: TGTGCCAGTAGTATTCTTGGAGGTCGCAATGAGCAGTTCTTC. Translated, it gives CASSILGGRNEQFF.

V and J are TRBV9 and TRBJ1-3, with D unresolved. The CDR3 sequence is 17 residues long. V lost 0 bases to trimming and J lost 1 base, with 14 bases between them. Per the germline V gene, CDR1 is SGDLS and CDR2 is YYNGEE. As DNA, the CDR3 is TGTGCCAGCAGCGTAGCTACTACCGGGGTTTCTGGAAACACCATATATTTT. Protein sequence: CASSVATTGVSGNTIYF.

The chain has TRBV25-1 and TRBJ2-1; TRBD2 is a possible D gene (6 bases). The ends were cut back, 5 bases at V and 1 base at J, with 15 bases in the middle. The germline V gene has CDR1 MGHDK and CDR2 SYGVNS. CDR3 length: 16 residues. This CDR3 is CASSSVTSPSYNEQFF. The CDR3 DNA follows: TGTGCCAGCAGTTCTGTCACTAGCCCTTCCTACAATGAGCAGTTCTTC.

This clone was seen only once. V usage is TRBV27 and J usage is TRBJ2-5, with D perhaps TRBD2 (5 bases). The germline V and J ends were trimmed by 3 bases and 2 bases, with 19 bases remaining between them. This CDR3 has 17 amino acids. The germline CDR1 and CDR2 sequences are MNHEY and SMNVEV (reference sequence). CDR3 sequence (DNA): TGTGCCAGCAGTTTTCGCCCGAGGCTAGCCGGTCAAGAGACCCAGTACTTC. It specifies CASSFRPRLAGQETQYF.

The chain carries TRBV6-5 and TRBJ2-7; possibly TRBD2 for D (6 bases). The V gene lost 9 bases and the J gene lost 5 bases, with 17 bases spanning the gap. This CDR3 contains 13 residues. CDR1 MNHEY and CDR2 SVGAGI come from the germline V gene. The CDR3, as DNA: TGTGCCAGTCGGAGGAGGGGACGCGACGAGCAGTACTTC. This encodes CASRRRGRDEQYF.

This chain links TRBV27 with TRBJ2-4, with D possibly TRBD1 on 6 matching bases. The V end was cut by 7 bases, the J end by 8 bases, with 12 bases between. The CDR3 spans 12 residues. Germline CDR1 and CDR2: MNHEY and SMNVEV (reference sequence). CDR3 in DNA: TGTGCCAGCATCGACAGGTTTGACATTCAGTACTTC. Its translation is CASIDRFDIQYF.

V usage is TRBV7-8 and J usage is TRBJ2-7; possibly TRBD2 for D (6 bases). CDR3 size: 14 residues. Germline CDR1 is SGHVS and CDR2 is FQNEAQ. With 5 bases removed from V and 0 bases from J, the gap between germline ends came to 11 bases. The CDR3 protein is CASSATGSSYEQYF. CDR3 DNA sequence: TGTGCCAGCAGCGCCACCGGGAGCTCCTACGAGCAGTACTTC.

This clone appeared a single time. The V and J genes are TRBV6-5 and TRBJ2-7; no reliable D call. Looked up from germline, CDR1 is MNHEY and CDR2 is SVGAGI. The CDR3 consists of 15 residues. V shed 2 bases and J shed 6 bases, with 17 bases lying between them. CDR3 residues: CASSYDRVRLSEQYF. The DNA for the CDR3 is TGTGCCAGCAGTTACGATCGGGTCCGGTTGAGCGAGCAGTACTTC.